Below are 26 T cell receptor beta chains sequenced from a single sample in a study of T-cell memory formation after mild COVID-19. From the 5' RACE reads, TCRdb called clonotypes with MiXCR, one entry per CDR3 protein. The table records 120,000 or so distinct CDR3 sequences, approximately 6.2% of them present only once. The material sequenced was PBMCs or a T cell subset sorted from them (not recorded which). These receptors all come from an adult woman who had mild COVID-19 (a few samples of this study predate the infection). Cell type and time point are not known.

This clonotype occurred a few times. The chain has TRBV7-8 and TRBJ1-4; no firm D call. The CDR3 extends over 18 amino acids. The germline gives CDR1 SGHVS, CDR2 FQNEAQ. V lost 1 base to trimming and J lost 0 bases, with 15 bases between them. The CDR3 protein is CASSLVSRPTATNEKLFF. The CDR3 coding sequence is TGTGCCAGCAGCTTAGTTTCGCGACCCACCGCAACTAATGAAAAACTGTTTTTT.

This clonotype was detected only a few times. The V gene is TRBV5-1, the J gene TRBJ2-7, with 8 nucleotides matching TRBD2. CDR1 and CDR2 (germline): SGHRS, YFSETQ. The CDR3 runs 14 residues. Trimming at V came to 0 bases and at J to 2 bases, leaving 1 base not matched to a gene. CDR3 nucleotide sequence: TGCGCCAGCAGCTTGGGGCGGGAGGCCTACGAGCAGTACTTC. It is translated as CASSLGREAYEQYF. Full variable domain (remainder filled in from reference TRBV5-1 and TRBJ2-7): KAGVTQTPRYLIKTRGQQVTLSCSPISGHRSVSWYQQTPGQGLQFLFEYFSETQRNKGNFPGRFSGRQFSNSRSEMNVSTLELGDSALYLCASSLGREAYEQYFGPGTRLTVT.

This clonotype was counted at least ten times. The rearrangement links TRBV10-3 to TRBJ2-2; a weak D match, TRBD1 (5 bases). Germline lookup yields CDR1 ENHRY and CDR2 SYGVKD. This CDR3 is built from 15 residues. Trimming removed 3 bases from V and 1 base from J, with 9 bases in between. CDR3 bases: TGTGCCATCAGTGAAAGCCAGGGGAACACCGGGGAGCTGTTTTTT. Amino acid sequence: CAISESQGNTGELFF.

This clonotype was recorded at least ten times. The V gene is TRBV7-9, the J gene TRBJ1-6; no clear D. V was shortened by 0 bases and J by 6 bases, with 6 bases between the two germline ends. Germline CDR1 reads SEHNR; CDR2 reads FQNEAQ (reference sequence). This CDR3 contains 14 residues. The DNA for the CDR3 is TGTGCCAGCAGCTTAGCCCAGAGTAATTCACCCCTCCACTTT. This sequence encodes CASSLAQSNSPLHF.

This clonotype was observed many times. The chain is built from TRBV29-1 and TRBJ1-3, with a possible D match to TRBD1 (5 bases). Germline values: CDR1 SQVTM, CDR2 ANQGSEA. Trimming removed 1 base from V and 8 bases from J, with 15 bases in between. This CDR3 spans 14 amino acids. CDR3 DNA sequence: TGCAGCGTTGAAGGGGGCTCTCGAGCAGACACCATATATTTT. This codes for CSVEGGSRADTIYF.

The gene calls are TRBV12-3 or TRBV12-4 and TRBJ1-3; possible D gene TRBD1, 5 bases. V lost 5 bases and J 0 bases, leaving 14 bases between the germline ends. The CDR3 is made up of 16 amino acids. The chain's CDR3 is CASSRGGSGSGNTIYF. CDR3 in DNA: TGTGCCAGCAGTCGCGGGGGAAGCGGCTCTGGAAACACCATATATTTT.

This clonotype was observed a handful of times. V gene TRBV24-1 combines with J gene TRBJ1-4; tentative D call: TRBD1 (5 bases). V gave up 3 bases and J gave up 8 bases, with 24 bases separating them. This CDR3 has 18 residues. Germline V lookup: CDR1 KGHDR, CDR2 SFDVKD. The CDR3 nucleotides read TGTGCCACCAGTGATCCCCGTGAAATCGCGGCAGGGCGCGAAAAACTGTTTTTT. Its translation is CATSDPREIAAGREKLFF.

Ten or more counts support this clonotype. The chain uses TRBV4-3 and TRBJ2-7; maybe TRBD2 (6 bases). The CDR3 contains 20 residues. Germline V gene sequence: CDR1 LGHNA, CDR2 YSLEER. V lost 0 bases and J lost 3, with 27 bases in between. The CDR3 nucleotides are TGCGCCAGCAGCCAAGATCCAGCGGGTAGGGGACCTCAGGGTCTCTACGAGCAGTACTTC. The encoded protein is CASSQDPAGRGPQGLYEQYF.

The CDR3 region is CSASRVDEQYF. As DNA, the CDR3 is TGCAGTGCTAGCAGGGTGGACGAGCAGTACTTC. V and J are TRBV20-1 and TRBJ2-7; D possibly corresponds to TRBD1 (5 bases). CDR1 is DFQATT and CDR2 is SNEGSKA in the germline V gene (reference sequence). This CDR3 comprises 11 residues. V was cut by 3 bases and J by 5 bases, with 8 bases left in between.

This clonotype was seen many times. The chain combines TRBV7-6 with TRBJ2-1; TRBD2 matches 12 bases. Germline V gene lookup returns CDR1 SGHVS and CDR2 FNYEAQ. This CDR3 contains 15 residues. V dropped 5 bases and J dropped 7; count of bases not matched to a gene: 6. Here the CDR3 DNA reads TGTGCCAGCAGCAGACTAGCGGGAGTGGGGAATGAGCAGTTCTTC. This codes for CASSRLAGVGNEQFF.

CDR3 nucleotide sequence: TGCAGTGCTCCAGCTGAAGGAACCGGACCCTACAATGAGCAGTTCTTC. This codes for CSAPAEGTGPYNEQFF. This rearrangement joins TRBV20-1 to TRBJ2-1, with D hard to call. CDR1 DFQATT and CDR2 SNEGSKA come from the germline V gene (reference sequence). The CDR3 totals 16 residues. Trimming left V 5 bases short and J 2 bases short, with 19 bases between.

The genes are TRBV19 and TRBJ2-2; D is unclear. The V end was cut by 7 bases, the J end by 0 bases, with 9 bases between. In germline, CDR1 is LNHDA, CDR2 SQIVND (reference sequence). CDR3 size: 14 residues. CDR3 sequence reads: CASKRSANTGELFF. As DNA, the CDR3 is TGTGCCAGTAAGAGGTCAGCGAACACCGGGGAGCTGTTTTTT.

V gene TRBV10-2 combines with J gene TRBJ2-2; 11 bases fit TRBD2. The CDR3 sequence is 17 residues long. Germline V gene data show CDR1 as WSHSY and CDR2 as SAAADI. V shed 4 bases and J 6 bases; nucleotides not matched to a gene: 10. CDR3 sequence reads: CASSVTSGTLRAGELFF. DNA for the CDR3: TGCGCCAGCAGTGTGACTAGCGGGACCCTGCGCGCCGGGGAGCTGTTTTTT.

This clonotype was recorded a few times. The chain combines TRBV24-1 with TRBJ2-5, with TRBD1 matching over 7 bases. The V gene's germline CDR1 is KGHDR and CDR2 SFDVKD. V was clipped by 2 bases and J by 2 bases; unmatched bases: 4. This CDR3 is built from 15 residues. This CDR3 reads CATSDSGQLQETQYF. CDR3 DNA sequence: TGTGCCACCAGTGATTCGGGACAGTTGCAAGAGACCCAGTACTTC.

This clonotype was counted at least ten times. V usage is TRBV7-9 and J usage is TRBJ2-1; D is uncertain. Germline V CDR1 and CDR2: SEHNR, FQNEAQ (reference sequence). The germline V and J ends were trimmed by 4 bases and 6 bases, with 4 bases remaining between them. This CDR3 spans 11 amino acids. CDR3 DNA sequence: TGTGCCAGCAGCTACTCCAATGAGCAGTTCTTC. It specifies CASSYSNEQFF.

The CDR3 spells CASSLEGPSPSGNTIYF. The DNA for the CDR3 is TGCGCCAGCAGCTTGGAGGGTCCGTCCCCCTCTGGAAACACCATATATTTT. This chain links TRBV5-1 with TRBJ1-3, with D hard to call. Germline CDR1 and CDR2: SGHRS and YFSETQ. Trimming stripped 0 bases from V and 0 bases from J, with 13 bases between. The CDR3 spans 17 residues.

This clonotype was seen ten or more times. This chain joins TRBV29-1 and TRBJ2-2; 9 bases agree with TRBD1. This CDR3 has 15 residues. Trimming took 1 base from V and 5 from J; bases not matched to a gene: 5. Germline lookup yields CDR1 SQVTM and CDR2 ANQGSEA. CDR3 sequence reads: CSVEGGTGRTGELFF. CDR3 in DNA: TGCAGCGTTGAAGGCGGGACAGGGAGAACCGGGGAGCTGTTTTTT.

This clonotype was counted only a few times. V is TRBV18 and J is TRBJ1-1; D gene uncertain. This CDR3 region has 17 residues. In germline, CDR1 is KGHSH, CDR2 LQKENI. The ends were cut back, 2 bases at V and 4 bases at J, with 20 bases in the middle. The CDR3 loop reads CASSPVSLAARGTEAFF. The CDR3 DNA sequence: TGTGCCAGCTCACCAGTATCCCTGGCCGCGCGAGGCACTGAAGCTTTCTTT.

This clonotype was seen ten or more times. The CDR3 DNA sequence: TGCAGTGCTAGCACCCAGGGAGCTGGAAACACCATATATTTT. This sequence encodes CSASTQGAGNTIYF. This chain connects TRBV20-1 to TRBJ1-3, with D possibly being TRBD1 (5 bases). Germline V gives CDR1 DFQATT, CDR2 SNEGSKA (reference sequence). This CDR3 has 14 residues. Trimming stripped 3 bases from V and 2 bases from J, with 11 bases between.

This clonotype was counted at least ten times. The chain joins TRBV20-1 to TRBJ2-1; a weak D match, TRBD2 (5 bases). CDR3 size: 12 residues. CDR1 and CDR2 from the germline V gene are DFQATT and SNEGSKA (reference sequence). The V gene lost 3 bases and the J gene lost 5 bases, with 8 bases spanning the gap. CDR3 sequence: CSASSRDNEQFF. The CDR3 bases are TGCAGTGCTAGCTCGAGGGACAATGAGCAGTTCTTC.

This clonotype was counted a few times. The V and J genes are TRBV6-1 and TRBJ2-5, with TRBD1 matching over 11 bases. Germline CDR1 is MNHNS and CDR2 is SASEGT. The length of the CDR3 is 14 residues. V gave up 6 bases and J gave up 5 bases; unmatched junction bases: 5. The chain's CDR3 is CASREDRGRETQYF. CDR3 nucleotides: TGTGCCAGCAGAGAGGACAGGGGGCGTGAGACCCAGTACTTC.

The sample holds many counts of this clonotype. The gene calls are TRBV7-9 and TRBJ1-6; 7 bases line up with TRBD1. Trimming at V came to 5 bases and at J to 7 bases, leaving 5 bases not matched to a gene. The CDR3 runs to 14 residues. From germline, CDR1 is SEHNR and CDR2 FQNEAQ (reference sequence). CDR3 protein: CASSGGQLNSPLHF. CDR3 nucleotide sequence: TGTGCCAGCAGCGGGGGACAGCTAAATTCACCCCTCCACTTT. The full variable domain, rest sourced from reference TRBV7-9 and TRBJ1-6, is DTGVSQNPRHKITKRGQNVTFRCDPISEHNRLYWYRQTLGQGPEFLTYFQNEAQLEKSRLLSDRFSAERPKGSFSTLEIQRTEQGDSAMYLCASSGGQLNSPLHFGNGTRLTVT.

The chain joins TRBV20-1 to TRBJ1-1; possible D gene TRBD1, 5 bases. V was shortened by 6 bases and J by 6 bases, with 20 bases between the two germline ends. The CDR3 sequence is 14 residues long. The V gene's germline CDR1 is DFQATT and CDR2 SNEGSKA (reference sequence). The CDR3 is CSAPPAGGGAEAFF. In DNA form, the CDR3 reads TGCAGTGCCCCCCCTGCTGGTGGGGGAGCTGAAGCTTTCTTT.

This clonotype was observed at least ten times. DNA for the CDR3: TGCAGTGCTGGTTTAATTCGGGGTGAAGCTTTCTTT. It encodes CSAGLIRGEAFF. This chain uses TRBV20-1 with TRBJ1-1; D is ambiguous. CDR1 and CDR2 (germline): DFQATT, SNEGSKA (reference sequence). The V gene lost 5 bases and the J gene lost 7 bases, with 14 bases spanning the gap. This CDR3 is built from 12 residues.

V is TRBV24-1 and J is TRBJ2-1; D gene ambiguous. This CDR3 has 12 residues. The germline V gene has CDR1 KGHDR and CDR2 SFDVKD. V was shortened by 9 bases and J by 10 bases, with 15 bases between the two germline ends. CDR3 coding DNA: TGTGCCACCGGACGGGCAGATGGCGAGCAGTTCTTC. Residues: CATGRADGEQFF.

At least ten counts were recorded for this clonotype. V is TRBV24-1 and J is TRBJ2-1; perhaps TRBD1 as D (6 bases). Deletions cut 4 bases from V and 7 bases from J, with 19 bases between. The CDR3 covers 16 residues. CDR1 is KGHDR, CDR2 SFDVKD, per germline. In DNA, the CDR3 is TGTGCCACCAGTGACGCTACAGGCAAGCAGGGGAATGAGCAGTTCTTC. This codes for CATSDATGKQGNEQFF.